This T cell receptor (beta chain) stems from a study of T cell responses to AZD1222 COVID-19 vaccine. A word on this clone: The target antigen is unknown.

Study-wide points: Repertoire samples came only from after the peak T cell response.

The protocol was immunoSEQ multiplex PCR, while the TCRdb copy is restricted to in-frame clones and leaves out a portion. Of 95,000 to 150,000 clones listed, around nine tenths are singletons. This sequence originates from an adult in good health. Sequencing was performed on peripheral blood, taken on day 0 of AZD1222 vaccination.

The CDR3: CASTVSGGTGELFF. The CDR3 nucleotides are TGTGCCAGCACCGTTTCGGGGGGCACCGGGGAGCTGTTTTTT. The rearrangement uses TRBV9 and TRBJ2-2, with TRBD2 matching over 7 bases. Losses at the gene ends were 6 bases for V and 4 bases for J; bases not matched to a gene: 6. Per the germline V gene, CDR1 is SGDLS and CDR2 is YYNGEE. The CDR3 totals 14 residues.